The 2 T cell receptor beta chains below were found in one sample sequenced in a study of post-analysis software for immune sequencing data. Study results and caveats: Patients showed TRBV5-6, TRBV5-1 and TRBV20-1 among roughly 5 TRBV segments more frequent than in controls.

Every TCR beta cDNA library bore unique molecular identifiers. TCRdb itself ran the PCR reads through MiXCR, one entry per CDR3 protein. The sample lists about half a million distinct CDR3 sequences; around 34% were seen once. Antigens for these TCRs are unknown. The sequencing input was blood. The source is a girl aged 2-17 years with multiple sclerosis.

The rearrangement uses TRBV4-1 and TRBJ1-5; TRBD1 matches at 7 bases. The CDR3 has 17 residues. The V segment lost 1 base and the J segment 2 bases; nucleotides outside the gene matches: 8. The germline V gene encodes CDR1 MGHRA and CDR2 YSYEKL. CDR3 protein: CASSQGPDRAGNQPQHF. The CDR3 DNA sequence: TGCGCCAGCAGCCAAGGCCCCGACAGGGCAGGCAATCAGCCCCAGCATTTT.

The V and J genes are TRBV29-1 and TRBJ2-7, with a weak D call TRBD2 (5 bases). V was shortened by 7 bases and J by 2 bases, with 9 bases between the two germline ends. This CDR3 has 11 amino acids. Looked up from germline, CDR1 is SQVTM and CDR2 is ANQGSEA. The CDR3 bases are TGCAGCGGCGGGCATACCTACGAGCAGTACTTC. Its translation is CSGGHTYEQYF.